What follows are 8 T cell receptor beta chains derived from one specimen sequenced in a study of blood T cell repertoires in COVID-19. Clones were sequenced by immunoSEQ multiplex PCR, and TCRdb holds only the in-frame ones, with some missing. The repertoire holds about 60,000 clones, over 75% seen once, with approximately 15% in the top ten. Specimen: peripheral blood. These TCRs come from a human donor with active COVID-19. The donor label of this sample is uncertain.

The rearrangement uses TRBV19 and TRBJ1-4; D is perhaps TRBD1 (6 bases). CDR3 length equals 15 residues. V shed 7 bases and J shed 2 bases, with 14 bases lying between them. CDR1 LNHDA and CDR2 SQIVND come from the germline V gene (reference sequence). The CDR3 protein is CASKPQGTTNEKLFF. For the CDR3, the DNA is TGTGCCAGTAAACCGCAGGGGACCACTAATGAAAAACTGTTTTTT.

V gene TRBV5-1 combines with J gene TRBJ1-6; TRBD1 is a possible D gene (6 bases). This CDR3 is 12 amino acids long. The ends were cut back, 4 bases at V and 9 bases at J, with 8 bases in the middle. Germline-derived CDR1 and CDR2 are SGHRS and YFSETQ. CDR3 sequence reads: CASSPDSSPLHF. CDR3 in DNA: TGCGCCAGCAGCCCGGACAGTTCACCCCTCCACTTT.

The J gene is TRBJ1-1, the V gene TRBV19, with 7 bases matching TRBD1. Per germline, CDR1 LNHDA and CDR2 SQIVND (reference sequence). The CDR3 is 15 residues long. J gave up 3 bases and V 6 bases, and 10 bases lay outside the gene matches. This CDR3 is CASRATDRAYTEAFF. The CDR3 DNA reads as TGTGCCAGTAGAGCTACTGACAGGGCCTACACTGAAGCTTTCTTT.

V is TRBV12-5 and J is TRBJ1-2; no reliable D call. The CDR3 length is 13 residues. Trimming stripped 3 bases from V and 0 bases from J, with 5 bases between. CDR1 LGHNT and CDR2 FRNRAP come from the germline V gene. DNA of the CDR3: TGTGCTAGTGGTTTTTCTCCTAACTATGGCTACACCTTC. Translating it yields CASGFSPNYGYTF.

The J gene is TRBJ1-1, the V gene TRBV3-1 (or the pseudogene TRBV3-2); perhaps TRBD1 as D (5 bases). Germline V gene sequence: CDR1 LGHDT, CDR2 YNNKEL (reference sequence). The CDR3 is 14 amino acids. V was pared by 7 bases and J by 3 bases, with 15 bases between. CDR3 amino acids: CASKFWTSDTEAFF. CDR3 bases: TGTGCCAGCAAGTTCTGGACATCCGACACTGAAGCTTTCTTT.

V and J are TRBV3-1 (or the pseudogene TRBV3-2) and TRBJ2-3, with TRBD1 as a possible D gene (5 bases). CDR1 is LGHDT and CDR2 is YNNKEL in the germline V gene (reference sequence). CDR3 size: 15 residues. V lost 1 base, J lost 2 bases, and 10 bases lay in between. The CDR3, as DNA: TGTGCCAGCAGCCAAGGGACACTGGACACAGATACGCAGTATTTT. This codes for CASSQGTLDTDTQYF.

This clone appeared a few times. The rearrangement links TRBV19 to TRBJ1-2; D perhaps matches TRBD1 (6 bases). This CDR3 has 15 amino acids. The V and J ends lost 2 bases and 3 bases respectively, with 13 bases between them. Germline CDR1 is LNHDA and CDR2 is SQIVND (reference sequence). CDR3 sequence (DNA): TGTGCCAGTAGTATAAGGGGGACATCCTACTATGGCTACACCTTC. It translates to CASSIRGTSYYGYTF. The full variable domain, rest sourced from reference TRBV19 and TRBJ1-2, is DGGITQSPKYLFRKEGQNVTLSCEQNLNHDAMYWYRQDPGQGLRLIYYSQIVNDFQKGDIAEGYSVSREKKESFPLTVTSAQKNPTAFYLCASSIRGTSYYGYTFGSGTRLTVV.

This chain uses TRBV5-8 with TRBJ1-3; TRBD1 might be the D (6 bases). V was pared by 4 bases and J by 0 bases, with 14 bases between. Germline V gene data show CDR1 as SGHTS and CDR2 as YDEGEE. This CDR3 is 16 amino acids long. CDR3 loop: CASSRGQRNSGNTIYF. The CDR3 coding sequence is TGTGCCAGCAGCCGAGGACAGCGGAACTCTGGAAACACCATATATTTT.